This T cell receptor beta chain emerged from a study of patients and donors after allogeneic stem cell transplantation. The CDR3 consists of 12 residues. The V end lost 7 bases, the J end lost 5 bases, and 11 bases lay between the germline ends. One entry per CDR3 protein, called by TCRdb with MiXCR from the RT-PCR reads. Among some 150,000 distinct CDR3 sequences listed, about a third were seen once. This clonotype turned up a few times. This receptor was identified in a human donor who was either an allogeneic HSCT recipient or a stem cell or donor lymphocyte infusion donor (not recorded which). It is not recorded whose cells these are; they may come from a transplant donor. The V and J genes are TRBV12-3 or TRBV12-4 and TRBJ1-2; D is perhaps TRBD1 (5 bases). The sample consisted of blood, either unsorted or a sorted T cell fraction (not recorded which). This chain's CDR3 is CASTLGPYGYTF. The CDR3 DNA sequence: TGTGCCAGCACCCTGGGGCCTTATGGCTACACCTTC.